This TCR beta chain was observed in a study of T cell responses to AZD1222 COVID-19 vaccine. Of note for this clone: What it recognizes is unknown.

Study observations and caveats: None of the repertoires were sampled until the peak T cell response had passed. Donors were largely white British and mainly female; clonal diversity was possibly underestimated. Seropositive AZD1222 recipients at baseline numbered only six or seven.

Repertoires were generated with immunoSEQ multiplex PCR, while TCRdb's copy carries only in-frame clones and drops some. The sample gives approximately 120,000 clones, 70% to 90% of which show up once; about a sixth is in the top ten. CDR1 is SGHTA, CDR2 FQGTGA, per germline. V gave up 5 bases and J gave up 4 bases; unmatched junction bases: 2. The CDR3 is 13 residues long. The TCR comes from an adult in good health. The source was peripheral blood, collected on day 0 of AZD1222 vaccination. J is TRBJ1-2 and V is TRBV7-3, with 9 bases aligning to TRBD1. The chain's CDR3 is CASSRGQGYGYTF. As DNA, the CDR3 is TGTGCCAGCAGCCGGGGACAGGGCTATGGCTACACCTTC.